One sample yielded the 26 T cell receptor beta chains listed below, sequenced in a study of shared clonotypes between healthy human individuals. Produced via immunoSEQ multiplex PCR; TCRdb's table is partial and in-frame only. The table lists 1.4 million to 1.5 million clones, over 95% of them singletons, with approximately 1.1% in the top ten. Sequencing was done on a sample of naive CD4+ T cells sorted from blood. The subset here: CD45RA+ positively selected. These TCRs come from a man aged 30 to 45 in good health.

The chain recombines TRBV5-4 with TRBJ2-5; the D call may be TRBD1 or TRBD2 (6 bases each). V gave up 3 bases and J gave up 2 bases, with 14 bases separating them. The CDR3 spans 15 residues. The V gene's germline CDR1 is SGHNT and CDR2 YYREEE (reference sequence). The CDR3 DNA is TGTGCCAGCAGCTCGTGGGGGGCAGCTCAAGAGACCCAGTACTTC. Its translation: CASSSWGAAQETQYF. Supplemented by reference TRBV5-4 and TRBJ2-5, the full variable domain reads ETGVTQSPTHLIKTRGQQVTLRCSSQSGHNTVSWYQQALGQGPQFIFQYYREEENGRGNFPPRFSGLQFPNYSSELNVNALELDDSALYLCASSSWGAAQETQYFGPGTRLLVL.

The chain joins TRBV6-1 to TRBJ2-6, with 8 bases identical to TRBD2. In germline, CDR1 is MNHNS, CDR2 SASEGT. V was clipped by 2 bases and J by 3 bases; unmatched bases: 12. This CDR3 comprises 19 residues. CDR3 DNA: TGTGCCAGCAGTGAACTGGCGGGGGGCGCGCTTCTTGGGGCCAACGTCCTGACTTTC. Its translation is CASSELAGGALLGANVLTF.

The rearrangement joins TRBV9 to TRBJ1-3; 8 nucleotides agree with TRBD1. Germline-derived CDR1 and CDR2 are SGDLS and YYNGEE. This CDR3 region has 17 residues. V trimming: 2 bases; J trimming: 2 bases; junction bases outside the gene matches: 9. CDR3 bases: TGTGCCAGCAGCGTTCTTCAGGGGGCGCACCCTGGAAACACCATATATTTT. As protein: CASSVLQGAHPGNTIYF.

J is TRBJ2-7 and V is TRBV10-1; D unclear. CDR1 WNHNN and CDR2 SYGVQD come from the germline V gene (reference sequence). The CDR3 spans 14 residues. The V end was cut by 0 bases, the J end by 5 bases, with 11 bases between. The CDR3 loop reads CASSESGSLDEQYF. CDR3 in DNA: TGCGCCAGCAGTGAGTCGGGGTCTCTAGACGAGCAGTACTTC.

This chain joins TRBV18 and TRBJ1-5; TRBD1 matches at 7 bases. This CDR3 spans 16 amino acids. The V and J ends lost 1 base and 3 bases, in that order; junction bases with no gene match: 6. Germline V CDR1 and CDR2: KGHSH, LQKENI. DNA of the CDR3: TGTGCCAGCTCACCACGCGACAGGGAGTACAATCAGCCCCAGCATTTT. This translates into CASSPRDREYNQPQHF.

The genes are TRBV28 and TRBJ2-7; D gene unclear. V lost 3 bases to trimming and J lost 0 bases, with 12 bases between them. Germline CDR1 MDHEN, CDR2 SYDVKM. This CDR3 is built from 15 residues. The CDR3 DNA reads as TGTGCCAGCAGTTTGTTTTCCCCAGCCTCCTACGAGCAGTACTTC. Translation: CASSLFSPASYEQYF.

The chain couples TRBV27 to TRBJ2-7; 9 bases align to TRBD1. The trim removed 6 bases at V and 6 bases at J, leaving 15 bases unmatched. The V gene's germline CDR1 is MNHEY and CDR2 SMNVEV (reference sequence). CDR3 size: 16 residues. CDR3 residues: CASRPTWDRVGPEQYF. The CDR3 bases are TGTGCCAGCAGACCTACCTGGGACAGGGTTGGTCCCGAGCAGTACTTC.

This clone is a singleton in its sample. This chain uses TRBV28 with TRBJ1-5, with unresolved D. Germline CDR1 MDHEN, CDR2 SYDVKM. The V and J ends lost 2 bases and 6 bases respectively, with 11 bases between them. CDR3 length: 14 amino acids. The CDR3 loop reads CASSLLGAGQPQHF. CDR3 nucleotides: TGTGCCAGCAGTTTACTGGGAGCTGGTCAGCCCCAGCATTTT. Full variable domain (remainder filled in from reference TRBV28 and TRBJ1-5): DVKVTQSSRYLVKRTGEKVFLECVQDMDHENMFWYRQDPGLGLRLIYFSYDVKMKEKGDIPEGYSVSREKKERFSLILESASTNQTSMYLCASSLLGAGQPQHFGDGTRLSIL.

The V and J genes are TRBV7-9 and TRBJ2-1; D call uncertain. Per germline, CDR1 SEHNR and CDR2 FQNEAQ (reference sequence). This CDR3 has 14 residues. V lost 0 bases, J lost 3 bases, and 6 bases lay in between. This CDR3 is CASSLAQFYNEQFF. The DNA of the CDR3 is TGTGCCAGCAGCTTAGCGCAGTTCTACAATGAGCAGTTCTTC.

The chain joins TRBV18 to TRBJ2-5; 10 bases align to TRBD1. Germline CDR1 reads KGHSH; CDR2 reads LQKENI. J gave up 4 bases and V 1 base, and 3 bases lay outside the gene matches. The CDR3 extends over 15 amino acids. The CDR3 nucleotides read TGTGCCAGCTCACCACTGGGGACAGGGGCAGAGACCCAGTACTTC. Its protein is CASSPLGTGAETQYF.

The CDR3 DNA sequence: TGTGCCAGCAGCTTAGGAGCAAACAATCAGCCCCAGCATTTT. It codes for CASSLGANNQPQHF. The chain uses TRBV5-8 and TRBJ1-5; D not resolved. V was pared by 2 bases and J by 3 bases, with 9 bases between. Germline-derived CDR1 and CDR2 are SGHTS and YDEGEE. The CDR3 length is 14 residues.

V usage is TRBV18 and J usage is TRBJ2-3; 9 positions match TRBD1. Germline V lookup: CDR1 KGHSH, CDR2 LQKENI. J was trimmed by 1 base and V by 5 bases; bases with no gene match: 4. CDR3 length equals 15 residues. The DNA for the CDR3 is TGTGCCAGCTCAACGGACAGGGGAGGCACAGATACGCAGTATTTT. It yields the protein CASSTDRGGTDTQYF.

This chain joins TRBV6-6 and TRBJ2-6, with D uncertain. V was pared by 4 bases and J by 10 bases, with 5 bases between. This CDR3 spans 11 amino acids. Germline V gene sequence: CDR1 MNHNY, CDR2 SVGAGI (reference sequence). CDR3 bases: TGTGCCAGCAGTTTCCTAAACGTCCTGACTTTC. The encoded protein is CASSFLNVLTF.

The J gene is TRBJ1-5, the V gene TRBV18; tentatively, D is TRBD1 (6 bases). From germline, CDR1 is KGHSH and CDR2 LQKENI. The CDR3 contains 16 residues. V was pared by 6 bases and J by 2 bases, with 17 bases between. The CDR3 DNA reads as TGTGCCAGCTCGACGACAGGTCCCCGGGGCAATCAGCCCCAGCATTTT. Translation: CASSTTGPRGNQPQHF.

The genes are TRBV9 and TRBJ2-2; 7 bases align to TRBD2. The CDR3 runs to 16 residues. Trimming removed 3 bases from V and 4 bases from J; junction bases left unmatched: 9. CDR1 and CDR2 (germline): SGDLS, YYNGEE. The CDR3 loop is CASSEPAGVGTGELFF. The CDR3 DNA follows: TGTGCCAGCAGCGAACCGGCGGGAGTAGGCACCGGGGAGCTGTTTTTT. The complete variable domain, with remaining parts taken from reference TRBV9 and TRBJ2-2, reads DSGVTQTPKHLITATGQRVTLRCSPRSGDLSVYWYQQSLDQGLQFLIQYYNGEERAKGNILERFSAQQFPDLHSELNLSSLELGDSALYFCASSEPAGVGTGELFFGEGSRLTVL.

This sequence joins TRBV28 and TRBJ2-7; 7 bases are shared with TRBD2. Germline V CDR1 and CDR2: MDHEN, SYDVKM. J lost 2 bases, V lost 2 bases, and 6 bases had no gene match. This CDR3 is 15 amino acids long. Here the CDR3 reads CASSLMTGTTYEQYF. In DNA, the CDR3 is TGTGCCAGCAGTTTAATGACGGGGACTACCTACGAGCAGTACTTC.

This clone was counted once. In DNA form, the CDR3 reads TGTGCCAGCACCCCGACTAGTGGCAGCACAGATACGCAGTATTTT. As protein: CASTPTSGSTDTQYF. The gene calls are TRBV11-2 and TRBJ2-3, with D possibly TRBD2 on 6 matching bases. This CDR3 spans 15 amino acids. The germline V and J ends were trimmed by 7 bases and 0 bases, with 14 bases remaining between them. From germline, CDR1 is SGHAT and CDR2 FQNNGV.

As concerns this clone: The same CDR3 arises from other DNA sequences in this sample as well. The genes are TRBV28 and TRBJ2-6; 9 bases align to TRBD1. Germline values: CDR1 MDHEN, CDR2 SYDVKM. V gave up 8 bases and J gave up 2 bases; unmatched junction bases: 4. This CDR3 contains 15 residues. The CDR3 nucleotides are TGTGCCAGCTCCACAGGGGGCGCTGGGGCCAACGTCCTGACTTTC. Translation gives CASSTGGAGANVLTF.

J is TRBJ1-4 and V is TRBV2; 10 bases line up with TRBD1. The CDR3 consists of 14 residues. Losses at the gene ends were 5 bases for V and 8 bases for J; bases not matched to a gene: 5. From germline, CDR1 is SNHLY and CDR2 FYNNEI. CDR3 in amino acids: CASSQTGGGEKLFF. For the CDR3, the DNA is TGTGCCAGCAGTCAGACAGGGGGCGGCGAAAAACTGTTTTTT.

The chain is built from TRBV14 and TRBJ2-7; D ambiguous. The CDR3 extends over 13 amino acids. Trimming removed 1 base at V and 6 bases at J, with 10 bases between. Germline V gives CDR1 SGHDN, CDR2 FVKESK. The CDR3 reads CASSQVRKIEQYF. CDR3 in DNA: TGTGCCAGCAGCCAAGTTCGGAAGATCGAGCAGTACTTC. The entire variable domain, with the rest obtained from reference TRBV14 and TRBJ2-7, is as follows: EAGVTQFPSHSVIEKGQTVTLRCDPISGHDNLYWYRRVMGKEIKFLLHFVKESKQDESGMPNNRFLAERTGGTYSTLKVQPAELEDSGVYFCASSQVRKIEQYFGPGTRLTVT.

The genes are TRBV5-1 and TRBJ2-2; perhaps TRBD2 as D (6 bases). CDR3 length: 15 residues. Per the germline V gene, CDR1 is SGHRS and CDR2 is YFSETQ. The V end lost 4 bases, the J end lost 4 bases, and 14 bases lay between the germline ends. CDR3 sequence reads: CASSLGTEGTGELFF. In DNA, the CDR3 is TGCGCCAGCAGCCTAGGGACGGAGGGCACCGGGGAGCTGTTTTTT.

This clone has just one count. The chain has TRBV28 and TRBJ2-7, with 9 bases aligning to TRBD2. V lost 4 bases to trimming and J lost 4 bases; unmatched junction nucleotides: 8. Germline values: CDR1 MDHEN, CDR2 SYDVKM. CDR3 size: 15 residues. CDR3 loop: CASSSTSGSWYEQYF. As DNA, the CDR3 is TGTGCCAGCAGTTCGACTAGCGGCTCTTGGTACGAGCAGTACTTC.

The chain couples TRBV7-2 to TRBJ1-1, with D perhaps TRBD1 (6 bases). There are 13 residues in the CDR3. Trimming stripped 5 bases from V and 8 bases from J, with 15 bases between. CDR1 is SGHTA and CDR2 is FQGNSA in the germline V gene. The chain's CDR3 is CASSRDTPSEAFF. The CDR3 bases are TGTGCCAGCAGCAGGGACACCCCATCGGAAGCTTTCTTT. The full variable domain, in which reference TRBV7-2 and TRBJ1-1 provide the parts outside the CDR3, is GAGVSQSPSNKVTEKGKDVELRCDPISGHTALYWYRQSLGQGLEFLIYFQGNSAPDKSGLPSDRFSAERTGGSVSTLTIQRTQQEDSAVYLCASSRDTPSEAFFGQGTRLTVV.

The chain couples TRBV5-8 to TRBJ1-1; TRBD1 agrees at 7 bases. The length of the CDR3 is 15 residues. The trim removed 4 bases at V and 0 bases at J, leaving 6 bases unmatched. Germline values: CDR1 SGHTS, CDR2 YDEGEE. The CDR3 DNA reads TGTGCCAGCAGCGACAGGGTACGGTTGAACACTGAAGCTTTCTTT. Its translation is CASSDRVRLNTEAFF. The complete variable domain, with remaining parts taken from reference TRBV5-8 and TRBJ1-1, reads EAGVTQSPTHLIKTRGQQATLRCSPISGHTSVYWYQQALGLGLQFLLWYDEGEERNRGNFPPRFSGRQFPNYSSELNVNALELEDSALYLCASSDRVRLNTEAFFGQGTRLTVV.

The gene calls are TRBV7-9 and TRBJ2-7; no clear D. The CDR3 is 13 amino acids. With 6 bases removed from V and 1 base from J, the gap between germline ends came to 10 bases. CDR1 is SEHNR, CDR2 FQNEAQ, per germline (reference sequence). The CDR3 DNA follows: TGTGCCAGCAGAACCCTTAGGTCCTACGAGCAGTACTTC. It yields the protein CASRTLRSYEQYF.

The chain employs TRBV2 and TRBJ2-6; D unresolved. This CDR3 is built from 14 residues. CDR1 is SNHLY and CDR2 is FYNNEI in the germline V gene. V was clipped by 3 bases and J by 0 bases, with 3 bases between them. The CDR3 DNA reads TGTGCCAGCAGTGAGTACTCTGGGGCCAACGTCCTGACTTTC. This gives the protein CASSEYSGANVLTF.